This TCR beta chain originates from a study of blood T cell repertoires in COVID-19. Study background: PBMCs, B-cell-depleted T cells, or T cells were the source of the cDNA or gDNA that made up the material.

The table lists this clone with a count of one. This CDR3 comprises 16 residues. Trimming cost V 3 bases and J 0 bases; bases outside gene matches: 5. Germline loops: CDR1 SGHNT, CDR2 YENEEA. Per the original methods: Counts of nucleated cells, estimated from reference gene primer amplification, were obtained. This table comes from immunoSEQ multiplex PCR, and its TCRdb copy is limited to in-frame clones, with some not included. For V, J and clone size, that table is used; D and trimming come from the DNA. The sample includes around 99,000 clones, approximately 79% of them seen just once. Sequencing input: peripheral blood. V usage is TRBV11-3 and J usage is TRBJ2-3; 8 positions match TRBD2. This TCR came from a woman aged 80 or older with active or convalescent COVID-19. Written as DNA, the CDR3 is TGTGCCAGCAGCTTTGGGAAGCGGGGGAGCACAGATACGCAGTATTTT. Protein product: CASSFGKRGSTDTQYF. Full variable domain (rest looked up from reference TRBV11-3 and TRBJ2-3): EAGVVQSPRYKIIEKKQPVAFWCNPISGHNTLYWYLQNLGQGPELLIRYENEEAVDDSQLPKDRFSAERLKGVDSTLKIQPAELGDSAVYLCASSFGKRGSTDTQYFGPGTRLTVL.